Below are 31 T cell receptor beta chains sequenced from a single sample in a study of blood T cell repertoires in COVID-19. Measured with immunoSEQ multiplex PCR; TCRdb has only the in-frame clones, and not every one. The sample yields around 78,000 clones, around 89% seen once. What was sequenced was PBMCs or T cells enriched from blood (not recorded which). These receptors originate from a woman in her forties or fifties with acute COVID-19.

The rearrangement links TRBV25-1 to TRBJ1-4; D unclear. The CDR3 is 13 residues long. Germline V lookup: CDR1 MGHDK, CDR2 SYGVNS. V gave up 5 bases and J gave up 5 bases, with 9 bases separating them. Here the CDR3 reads CASSRGSNEKLFF. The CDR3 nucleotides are TGTGCCAGCAGTCGGGGTTCAAATGAAAAACTGTTTTTT.

The CDR3 protein is CASSLVLAGESEQYF. The CDR3 DNA sequence: TGTGCCAGCAGCTTGGTCCTAGCGGGAGAAAGCGAGCAGTACTTC. The gene calls are TRBV5-5 and TRBJ2-7; TRBD2 agrees at 10 bases. Germline values: CDR1 SGHKS, CDR2 YYEKEE (reference sequence). The CDR3 runs 15 residues. The V and J ends lost 0 bases and 6 bases, in that order; junction bases with no gene match: 6. The full variable domain, in which reference TRBV5-5 and TRBJ2-7 provide the parts outside the CDR3, is DAGVTQSPTHLIKTRGQQVTLRCSPISGHKSVSWYQQVLGQGPQFIFQYYEKEERGRGNFPDRFSARQFPNYSSELNVNALLLGDSALYLCASSLVLAGESEQYFGPGTRLTVT.

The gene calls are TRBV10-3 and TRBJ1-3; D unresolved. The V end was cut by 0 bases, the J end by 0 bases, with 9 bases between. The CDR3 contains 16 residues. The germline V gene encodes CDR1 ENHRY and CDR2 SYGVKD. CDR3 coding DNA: TGTGCCATCAGTGAGTCCGGGAGGGACTCTGGAAACACCATATATTTT. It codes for CAISESGRDSGNTIYF.

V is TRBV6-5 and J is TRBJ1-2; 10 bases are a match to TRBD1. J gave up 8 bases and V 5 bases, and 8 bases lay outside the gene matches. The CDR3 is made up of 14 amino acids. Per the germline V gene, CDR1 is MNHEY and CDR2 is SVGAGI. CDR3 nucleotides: TGTGCCAGCAGTAAATCGACAGGGGGCCGGGGCTACACCTTC. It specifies CASSKSTGGRGYTF.

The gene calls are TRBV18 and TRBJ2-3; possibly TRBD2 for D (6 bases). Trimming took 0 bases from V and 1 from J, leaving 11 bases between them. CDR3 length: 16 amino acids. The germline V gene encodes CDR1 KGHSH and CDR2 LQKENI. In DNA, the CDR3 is TGTGCCAGCTCACCACCGCGGGGCCCCGGCACAGATACGCAGTATTTT. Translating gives CASSPPRGPGTDTQYF. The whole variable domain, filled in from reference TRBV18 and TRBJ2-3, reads NAGVMQNPRHLVRRRGQEARLRCSPMKGHSHVYWYRQLPEEGLKFMVYLQKENIIDESGMPKERFSAEFPKEGPSILRIQQVVRGDSAAYFCASSPPRGPGTDTQYFGPGTRLTVL.

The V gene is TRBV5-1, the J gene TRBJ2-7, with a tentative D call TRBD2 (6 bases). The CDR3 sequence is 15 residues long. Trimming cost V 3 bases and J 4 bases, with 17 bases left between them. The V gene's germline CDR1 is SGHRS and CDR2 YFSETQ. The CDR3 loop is CASSSAAGSQYEQYF. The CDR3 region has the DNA TGCGCCAGCAGCTCGGCTGCGGGATCCCAGTACGAGCAGTACTTC.

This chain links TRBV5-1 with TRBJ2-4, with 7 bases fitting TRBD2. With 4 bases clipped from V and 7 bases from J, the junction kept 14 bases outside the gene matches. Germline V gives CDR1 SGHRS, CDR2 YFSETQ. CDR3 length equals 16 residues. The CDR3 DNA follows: TGCGCCAGCAGCCAGAATGTGGGTTCGGGGGGTAACATTCAGTACTTC. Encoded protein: CASSQNVGSGGNIQYF.

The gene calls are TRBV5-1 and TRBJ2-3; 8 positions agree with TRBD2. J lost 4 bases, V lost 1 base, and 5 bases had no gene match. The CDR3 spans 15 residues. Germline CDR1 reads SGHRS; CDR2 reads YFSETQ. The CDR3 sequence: CASSLSAGDPDTQYF. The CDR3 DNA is TGCGCCAGCAGCTTGTCAGCGGGAGACCCAGATACGCAGTATTTT.

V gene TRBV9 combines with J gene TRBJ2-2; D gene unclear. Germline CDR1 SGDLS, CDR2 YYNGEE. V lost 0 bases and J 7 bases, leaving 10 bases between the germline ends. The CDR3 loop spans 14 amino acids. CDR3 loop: CASSVDLYVGELFF. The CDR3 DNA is TGTGCCAGCAGCGTAGATTTGTATGTCGGGGAGCTGTTTTTT.

The CDR3 loop is CSVSLSGLRGYTF. The CDR3 nucleotides read TGCAGCGTTAGTCTGTCGGGATTACGTGGCTACACCTTC. The V and J genes are TRBV29-1 and TRBJ1-2; D is unclear. V was cut by 5 bases and J by 7 bases, with 17 bases left in between. Germline values: CDR1 SQVTM, CDR2 ANQGSEA. This CDR3 is built from 13 residues.

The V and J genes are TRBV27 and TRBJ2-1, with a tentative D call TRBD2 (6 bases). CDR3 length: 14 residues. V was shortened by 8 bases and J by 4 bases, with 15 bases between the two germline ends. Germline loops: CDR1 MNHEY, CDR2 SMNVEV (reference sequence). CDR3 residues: CASWGTRGYNEQFF. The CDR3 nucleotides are TGTGCCAGCTGGGGCACCCGGGGGTACAATGAGCAGTTCTTC.

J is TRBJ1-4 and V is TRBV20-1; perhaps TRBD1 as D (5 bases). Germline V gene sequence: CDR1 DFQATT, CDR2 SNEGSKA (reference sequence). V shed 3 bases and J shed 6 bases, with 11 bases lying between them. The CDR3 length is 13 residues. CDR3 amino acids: CSASPGGDEKLFF. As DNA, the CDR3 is TGCAGTGCTAGTCCCGGGGGAGATGAAAAACTGTTTTTT.

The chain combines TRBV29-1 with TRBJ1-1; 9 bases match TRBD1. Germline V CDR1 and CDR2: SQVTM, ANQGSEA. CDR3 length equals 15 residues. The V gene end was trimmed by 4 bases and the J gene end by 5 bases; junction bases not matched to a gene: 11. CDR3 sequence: CSVASSTGGGTEAFF. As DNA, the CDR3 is TGCAGCGTTGCCTCTTCGACAGGGGGTGGGACTGAAGCTTTCTTT.

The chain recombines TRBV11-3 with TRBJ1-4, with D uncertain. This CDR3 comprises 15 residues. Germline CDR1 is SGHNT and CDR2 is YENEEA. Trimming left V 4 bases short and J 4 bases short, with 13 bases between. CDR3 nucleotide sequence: TGTGCCAGCAGCTCAAGGCGAGAGGATAATGAAAAACTGTTTTTT. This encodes CASSSRREDNEKLFF.

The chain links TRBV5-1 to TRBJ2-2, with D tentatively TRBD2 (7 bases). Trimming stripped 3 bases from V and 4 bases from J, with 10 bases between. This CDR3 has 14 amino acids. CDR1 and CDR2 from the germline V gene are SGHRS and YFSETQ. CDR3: CASSWGGSTGELFF. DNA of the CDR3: TGCGCCAGCAGCTGGGGGGGCTCCACCGGGGAGCTGTTTTTT.

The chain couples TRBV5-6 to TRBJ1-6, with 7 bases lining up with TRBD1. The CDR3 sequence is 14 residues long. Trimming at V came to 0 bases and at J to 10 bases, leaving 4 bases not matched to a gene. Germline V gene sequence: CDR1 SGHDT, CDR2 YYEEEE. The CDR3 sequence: CASSLGQGRSPLHF. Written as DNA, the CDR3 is TGTGCCAGCAGCTTGGGACAGGGCAGGTCACCCCTCCACTTT.

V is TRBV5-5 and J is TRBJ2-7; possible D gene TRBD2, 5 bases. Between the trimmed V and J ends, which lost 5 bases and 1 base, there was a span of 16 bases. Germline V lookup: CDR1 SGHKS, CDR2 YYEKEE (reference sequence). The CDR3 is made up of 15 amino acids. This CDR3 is CASSLPPGNSYEQYF. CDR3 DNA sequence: TGTGCCAGCAGTCTTCCGCCGGGGAATTCCTACGAGCAGTACTTC.

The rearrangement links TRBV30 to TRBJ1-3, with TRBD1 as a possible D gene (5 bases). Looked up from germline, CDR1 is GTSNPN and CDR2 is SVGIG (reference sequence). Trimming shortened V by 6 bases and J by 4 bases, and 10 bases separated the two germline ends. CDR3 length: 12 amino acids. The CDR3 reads CACQGAGNTIYF. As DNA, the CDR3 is TGTGCCTGTCAGGGCGCGGGAAACACCATATATTTT.

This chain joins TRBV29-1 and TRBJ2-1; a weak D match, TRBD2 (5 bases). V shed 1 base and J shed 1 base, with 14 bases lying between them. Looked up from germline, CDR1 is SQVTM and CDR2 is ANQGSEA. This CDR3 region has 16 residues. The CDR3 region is CSVEVPGFGSYNEQFF. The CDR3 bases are TGCAGCGTTGAAGTCCCGGGGTTTGGTTCCTACAATGAGCAGTTCTTC.

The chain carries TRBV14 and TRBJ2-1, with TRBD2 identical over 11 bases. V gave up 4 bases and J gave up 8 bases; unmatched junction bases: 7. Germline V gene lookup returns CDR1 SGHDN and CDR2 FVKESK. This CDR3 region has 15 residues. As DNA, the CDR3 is TGTGCCAGCAGCCTCCGCCGGGGACTAGCGGATGAGCAGTTCTTC. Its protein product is CASSLRRGLADEQFF.

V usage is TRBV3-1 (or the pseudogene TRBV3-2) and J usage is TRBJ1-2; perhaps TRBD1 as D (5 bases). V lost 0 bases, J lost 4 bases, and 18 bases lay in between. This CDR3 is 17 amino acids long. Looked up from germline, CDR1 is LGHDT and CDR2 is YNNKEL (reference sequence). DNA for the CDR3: TGTGCCAGCAGCCAAGAGGGGCAACGGCACCGCGGCTATGGCTACACCTTC. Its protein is CASSQEGQRHRGYGYTF.

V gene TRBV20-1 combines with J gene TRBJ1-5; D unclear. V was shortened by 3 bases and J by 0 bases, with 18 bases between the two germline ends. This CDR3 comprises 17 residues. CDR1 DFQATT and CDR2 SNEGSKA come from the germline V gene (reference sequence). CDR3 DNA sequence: TGCAGTGCTAGTGGCGGGTGGGTCGGATATAGCAATCAGCCCCAGCATTTT. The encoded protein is CSASGGWVGYSNQPQHF.

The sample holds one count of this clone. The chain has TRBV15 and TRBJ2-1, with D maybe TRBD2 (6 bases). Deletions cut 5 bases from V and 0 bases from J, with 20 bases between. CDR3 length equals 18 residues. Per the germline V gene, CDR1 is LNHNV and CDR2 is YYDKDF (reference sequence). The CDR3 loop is CATSPGVRAGSSYNEQFF. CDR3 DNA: TGTGCCACCAGCCCGGGGGTCCGGGCGGGCTCCTCCTACAATGAGCAGTTCTTC.

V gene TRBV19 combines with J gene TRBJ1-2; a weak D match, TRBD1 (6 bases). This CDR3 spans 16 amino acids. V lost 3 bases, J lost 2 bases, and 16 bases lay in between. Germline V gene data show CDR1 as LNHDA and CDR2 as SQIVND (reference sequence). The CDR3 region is CASSIRQAHRNYGYTF. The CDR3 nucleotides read TGTGCCAGTAGTATCCGACAGGCCCATAGGAACTATGGCTACACCTTC.

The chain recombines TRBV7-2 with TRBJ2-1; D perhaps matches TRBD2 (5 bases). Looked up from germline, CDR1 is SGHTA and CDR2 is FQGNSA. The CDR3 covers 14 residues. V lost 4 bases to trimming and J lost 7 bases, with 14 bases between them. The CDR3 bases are TGTGCCAGCAGCTCTCCCGGGGTCTGGAATGAGCAGTTCTTC. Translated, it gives CASSSPGVWNEQFF.

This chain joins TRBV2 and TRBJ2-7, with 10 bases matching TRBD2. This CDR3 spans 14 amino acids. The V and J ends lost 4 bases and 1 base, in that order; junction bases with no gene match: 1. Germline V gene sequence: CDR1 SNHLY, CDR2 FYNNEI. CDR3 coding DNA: TGTGCCAGCAGTGCTAGCGGGAGTTCCTACGAGCAGTACTTC. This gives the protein CASSASGSSYEQYF.

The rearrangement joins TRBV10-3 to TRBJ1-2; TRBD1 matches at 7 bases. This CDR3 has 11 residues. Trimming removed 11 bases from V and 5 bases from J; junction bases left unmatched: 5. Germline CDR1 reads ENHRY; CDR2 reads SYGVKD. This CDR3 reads CAVGQAYGYTF. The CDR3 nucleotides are TGTGCCGTCGGACAGGCGTATGGCTACACCTTC.

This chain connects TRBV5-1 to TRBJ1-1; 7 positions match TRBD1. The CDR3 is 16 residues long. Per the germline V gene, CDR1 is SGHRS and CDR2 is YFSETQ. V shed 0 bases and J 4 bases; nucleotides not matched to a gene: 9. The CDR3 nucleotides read TGCGCCAGCAGCTTGGCACTCAGACAGGGAGTCACTGAAGCTTTCTTT. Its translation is CASSLALRQGVTEAFF.

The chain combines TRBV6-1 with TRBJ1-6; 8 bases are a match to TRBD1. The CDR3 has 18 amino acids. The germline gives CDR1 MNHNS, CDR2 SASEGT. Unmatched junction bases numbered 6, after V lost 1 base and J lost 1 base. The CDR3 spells CASSEVGRQGSYNSPLHF. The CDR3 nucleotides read TGTGCCAGCAGTGAAGTGGGGAGACAGGGGTCCTATAATTCACCCCTCCACTTT.

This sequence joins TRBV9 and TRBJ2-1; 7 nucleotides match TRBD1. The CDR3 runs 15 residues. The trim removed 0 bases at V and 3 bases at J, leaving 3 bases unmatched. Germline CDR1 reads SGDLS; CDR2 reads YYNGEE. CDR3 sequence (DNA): TGTGCCAGCAGCGTAGTAGGGGACAGCTACAATGAGCAGTTCTTC. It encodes CASSVVGDSYNEQFF.

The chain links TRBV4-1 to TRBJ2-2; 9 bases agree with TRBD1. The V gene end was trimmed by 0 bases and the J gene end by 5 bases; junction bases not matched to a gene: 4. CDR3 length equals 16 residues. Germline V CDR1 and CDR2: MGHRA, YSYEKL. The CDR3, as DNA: TGCGCCAGCAGCCAAGATAAGGGACAGGGAACCGGGGAGCTGTTTTTT. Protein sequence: CASSQDKGQGTGELFF.